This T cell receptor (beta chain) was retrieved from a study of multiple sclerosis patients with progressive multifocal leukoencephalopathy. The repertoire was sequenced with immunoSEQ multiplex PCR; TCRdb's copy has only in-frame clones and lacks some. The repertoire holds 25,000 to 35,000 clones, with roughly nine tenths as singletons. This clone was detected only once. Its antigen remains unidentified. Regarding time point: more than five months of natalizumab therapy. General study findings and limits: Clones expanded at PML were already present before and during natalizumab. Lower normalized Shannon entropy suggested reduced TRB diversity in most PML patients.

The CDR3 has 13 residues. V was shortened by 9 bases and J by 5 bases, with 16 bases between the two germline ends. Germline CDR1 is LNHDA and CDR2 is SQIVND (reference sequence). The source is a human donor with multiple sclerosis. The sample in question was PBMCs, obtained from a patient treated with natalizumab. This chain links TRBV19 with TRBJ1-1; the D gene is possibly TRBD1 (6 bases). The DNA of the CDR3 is TGTGCCAGCCGAGAGGGGGGAGGAACTGAAGCTTTCTTT. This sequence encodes CASREGGGTEAFF.